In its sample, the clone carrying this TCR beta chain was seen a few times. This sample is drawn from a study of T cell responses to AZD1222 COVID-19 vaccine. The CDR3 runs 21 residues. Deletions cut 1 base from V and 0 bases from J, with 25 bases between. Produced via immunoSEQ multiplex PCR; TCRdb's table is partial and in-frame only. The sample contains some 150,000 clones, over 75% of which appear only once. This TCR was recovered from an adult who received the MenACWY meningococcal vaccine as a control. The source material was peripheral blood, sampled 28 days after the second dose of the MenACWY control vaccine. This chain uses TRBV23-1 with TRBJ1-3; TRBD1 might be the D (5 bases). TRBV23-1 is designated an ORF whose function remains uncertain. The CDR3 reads CASSQCWGREWIVNSGNTIYF. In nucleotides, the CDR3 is TGCGCCAGCAGTCAATGCTGGGGCAGGGAATGGATCGTGAACTCTGGAAACACCATATATTTT.